One sample yielded the 22 T cell receptor beta chains listed below, sequenced in a study of early T cells in non-severe SARS-CoV-2 infection. Using its own MiXCR run on the 5' RACE reads, TCRdb lists one record per CDR3 protein. The table shows 90,000 to 130,000 distinct CDR3 sequences, with around an eighth occurring only once. The specimen was whole blood, collected at baseline. The receptor set was obtained from an adult who was a healthcare worker with PCR-confirmed SARS-CoV-2 infection or an uninfected control (not recorded which).

In this sample, this clonotype turned up many times. This chain connects TRBV6-5 to TRBJ1-2; D is perhaps TRBD1 (6 bases). The germline CDR1 and CDR2 sequences are MNHEY and SVGAGI. Trimming shortened V by 0 bases and J by 0 bases, and 17 bases separated the two germline ends. The CDR3 spans 18 residues. This CDR3 reads CASSYSTSTGQSNYGYTF. CDR3 coding DNA: TGTGCCAGCAGTTACTCGACGAGTACAGGGCAATCTAACTATGGCTACACCTTC.

This clonotype has just a few counts. The chain joins TRBV5-1 to TRBJ2-3; 9 bases are shared with TRBD1. There are 16 residues in the CDR3. The ends lost 2 bases at V and 0 bases at J; junction bases unmatched: 4. Looked up from germline, CDR1 is SGHRS and CDR2 is YFSETQ. CDR3 loop: CASSLGDRESTDTQYF. The CDR3 nucleotides read TGCGCCAGCAGCTTAGGGGACAGGGAGAGCACAGATACGCAGTATTTT.

The V call is TRBV12-3 or TRBV12-4, the J call TRBJ2-1, with unresolved D. This CDR3 region has 18 residues. The ends were cut back, 6 bases at V and 1 base at J, with 22 bases in the middle. The CDR3 loop is CASRPPANSYGSYNEQFF. The CDR3 DNA reads TGTGCCAGCAGACCGCCCGCTAACAGCTACGGATCCTACAATGAGCAGTTCTTC.

The V gene is TRBV7-9, the J gene TRBJ2-7; no firm D call. Germline assignment: CDR1 SEHNR and CDR2 FQNEAQ (reference sequence). The CDR3 runs to 13 residues. V lost 2 bases and J lost 7, with 12 bases in between. This CDR3 is CASSLNPLTEQYF. The CDR3 coding sequence is TGTGCCAGCAGCTTAAATCCCCTGACGGAGCAGTACTTC.

In its sample, this clonotype was seen a few times. The gene calls are TRBV20-1 and TRBJ1-1; D may be TRBD1 (5 bases). The CDR3 has 16 residues. The ends were cut back, 2 bases at V and 0 bases at J, with 16 bases in the middle. The V gene's germline CDR1 is DFQATT and CDR2 SNEGSKA (reference sequence). CDR3 sequence reads: CSARSDSDPMNTEAFF. The CDR3, as DNA: TGCAGTGCTAGATCTGACAGTGACCCTATGAACACTGAAGCTTTCTTT.

This clonotype was seen more than once but under ten times. CDR3 bases: TGCGCCAGCAGCTTAGGGACAGTCAACTCCTACGAGCAGTACTTC. Encoded protein: CASSLGTVNSYEQYF. V is TRBV5-1 and J is TRBJ2-7; TRBD1 aligns across 7 bases. Germline V gives CDR1 SGHRS, CDR2 YFSETQ. The CDR3 runs to 15 residues. With V trimmed by 2 bases and J by 0 bases, 5 bases remained unmatched. The full variable domain, in which reference TRBV5-1 and TRBJ2-7 provide the parts outside the CDR3, is KAGVTQTPRYLIKTRGQQVTLSCSPISGHRSVSWYQQTPGQGLQFLFEYFSETQRNKGNFPGRFSGRQFSNSRSEMNVSTLELGDSALYLCASSLGTVNSYEQYFGPGTRLTVT.

This clonotype was recorded many times. The chain has TRBV14 and TRBJ1-3; perhaps TRBD1 as D (5 bases). Trimming pared 4 bases from V and 2 bases from J, leaving 6 bases between. This CDR3 contains 13 residues. Germline V CDR1 and CDR2: SGHDN, FVKESK. The CDR3 DNA reads TGTGCCAGCAGCCCGGGGGCTGGAAACACCATATATTTT. Amino acids: CASSPGAGNTIYF.

This clonotype has only a few counts. The J gene is TRBJ1-3, the V gene TRBV6-1; D call uncertain. The CDR3 contains 13 residues. Germline CDR1 is MNHNS and CDR2 is SASEGT. V dropped 3 bases and J dropped 3 bases, with 6 bases sitting between them. The CDR3 loop reads CASSEAGGNTIYF. CDR3 sequence (DNA): TGTGCCAGCAGTGAGGCTGGTGGAAACACCATATATTTT.

This chain connects TRBV28 to TRBJ2-5, with 12 bases fitting TRBD2. Germline CDR1 MDHEN, CDR2 SYDVKM. V gave up 2 bases and J gave up 2 bases; unmatched junction bases: 9. CDR3 size: 18 residues. CDR3 nucleotide sequence: TGTGCCAGCAGTTTAATTTTGCTAGCGGGGGGGGAGCAAGAGACCCAGTACTTC. This translates into CASSLILLAGGEQETQYF.

The rearrangement uses TRBV20-1 and TRBJ2-5; D is unresolved. The CDR3 extends over 12 amino acids. In germline, CDR1 is DFQATT, CDR2 SNEGSKA (reference sequence). V gave up 3 bases and J gave up 2 bases, with 7 bases separating them. CDR3 region: CSASRSQETQYF. The CDR3 DNA sequence: TGCAGTGCTAGTAGATCACAAGAGACCCAGTACTTC.

The chain combines TRBV5-4 with TRBJ2-7; a weak D match, TRBD1 (5 bases). The CDR3 consists of 11 residues. V was clipped by 7 bases and J by 4 bases, with 9 bases between them. Germline CDR1 is SGHNT and CDR2 is YYREEE (reference sequence). The CDR3 nucleotides are TGTGCCAGCCACAACAGGTACGAGCAGTACTTC. As protein: CASHNRYEQYF.

This clonotype was detected once. V usage is TRBV18 and J usage is TRBJ2-2; D gene ambiguous. Trimming took off 2 bases at V and 0 bases at J, with 4 bases between the two ends. Germline V lookup: CDR1 KGHSH, CDR2 LQKENI. This CDR3 region has 14 residues. The CDR3 DNA sequence: TGTGCCAGCTCACCAGGACCGAACACCGGGGAGCTGTTTTTT. Protein product: CASSPGPNTGELFF.

As to this clonotype: An end of the junction differs from the germline gene, which may be a read error. The CDR3, as DNA: TGTGCCAGCAGCAGGGGAGACCCGAACACCGGGGAGCTTTTTTTT. Translated: CASSRGDPNTGELFF. This chain uses TRBV5-6 with TRBJ2-2; D is perhaps TRBD1 or TRBD2 (5 bases each). The CDR3 extends over 15 amino acids. The germline gives CDR1 SGHDT, CDR2 YYEEEE.

The chain employs TRBV28 and TRBJ2-1, with 9 bases identical to TRBD1. Germline-derived CDR1 and CDR2 are MDHEN and SYDVKM. The J segment lost 8 bases and the V segment lost 3 bases, leaving 2 bases of the junction unmatched. The CDR3 totals 13 residues. The CDR3 sequence is CASSFGTGYEQFF. The DNA for the CDR3 is TGTGCCAGCAGTTTCGGGACAGGGTATGAGCAGTTCTTC.

This clonotype was seen at least ten times. This chain uses TRBV18 with TRBJ2-1; the match to TRBD2 covers 10 bases. The CDR3 totals 15 residues. CDR1 and CDR2 from the germline V gene are KGHSH and LQKENI. J was trimmed by 4 bases and V by 2 bases; bases with no gene match: 2. This CDR3 reads CASSPRTSGYNEQFF. As DNA, the CDR3 is TGTGCCAGCTCACCAAGGACTAGCGGATACAATGAGCAGTTCTTC.

The rearrangement joins TRBV28 to TRBJ1-1, with D unresolved. Germline V CDR1 and CDR2: MDHEN, SYDVKM. V was clipped by 8 bases and J by 0 bases, with 7 bases between them. The CDR3 loop spans 12 amino acids. The CDR3 reads CASVDMNTEAFF. The CDR3 region has the DNA TGTGCCAGCGTAGACATGAACACTGAAGCTTTCTTT.

V is TRBV7-6 and J is TRBJ2-3; D might be TRBD1 (5 bases). The CDR3 is made up of 15 amino acids. V was pared by 3 bases and J by 2 bases, with 12 bases between. Germline loops: CDR1 SGHVS, CDR2 FNYEAQ. The chain's CDR3 is CASSLVGVTTDTQYF. CDR3 bases: TGTGCCAGCAGCTTGGTAGGGGTTACCACAGATACGCAGTATTTT.

This chain links TRBV10-3 with TRBJ2-2, with D perhaps matching TRBD1 (6 bases). Germline V gives CDR1 ENHRY, CDR2 SYGVKD. This CDR3 is 12 amino acids long. V dropped 6 bases and J dropped 7 bases, with 9 bases sitting between them. The CDR3, as DNA: TGTGCCATCAGGGACAGTGTCGGGGAGCTGTTTTTT. This sequence encodes CAIRDSVGELFF.

This clonotype was observed a few times. V is TRBV30 and J is TRBJ2-7; 8 bases align to TRBD1. Germline V CDR1 and CDR2: GTSNPN, SVGIG (reference sequence). The trim removed 2 bases at V and 6 bases at J, leaving 9 bases unmatched. The CDR3 runs 14 residues. CDR3 sequence reads: CAWSYRTGLSEQYF. CDR3 sequence (DNA): TGTGCCTGGAGTTACCGGACAGGGCTCTCCGAGCAGTACTTC.

There are many counts of this clonotype. The chain links TRBV6-5 to TRBJ2-7, with D possibly TRBD2 on 5 matching bases. This CDR3 spans 14 amino acids. Trimming took off 6 bases at V and 0 bases at J, with 12 bases between the two ends. Looked up from germline, CDR1 is MNHEY and CDR2 is SVGAGI. The CDR3 protein is CASRMDEGSYEQYF. The CDR3 nucleotides are TGTGCCAGCAGAATGGACGAGGGCTCCTACGAGCAGTACTTC.

This clonotype was observed at least ten times. The CDR3 region has the DNA TGTGCCAGCAGTTTGAGCGTCTACGAGCAGTACTTC. Translation: CASSLSVYEQYF. The V call is TRBV12-3 or TRBV12-4, the J call TRBJ2-7; D gene ambiguous. CDR3 size: 12 residues. Trimming removed 3 bases from V and 3 bases from J, with 6 bases in between.

This clonotype was seen a handful of times. The J gene is TRBJ1-4, the V gene TRBV29-1; TRBD1 matches at 10 bases. After removal of 4 bases from V and 9 bases from J, the junction contained 5 bases not matched to a gene. Germline assignment: CDR1 SQVTM and CDR2 ANQGSEA. CDR3 length equals 13 residues. The DNA of the CDR3 is TGCAGCGTTGGGACAGGGGGTCGGAAAAAACTGTTTTTT. Translating gives CSVGTGGRKKLFF.